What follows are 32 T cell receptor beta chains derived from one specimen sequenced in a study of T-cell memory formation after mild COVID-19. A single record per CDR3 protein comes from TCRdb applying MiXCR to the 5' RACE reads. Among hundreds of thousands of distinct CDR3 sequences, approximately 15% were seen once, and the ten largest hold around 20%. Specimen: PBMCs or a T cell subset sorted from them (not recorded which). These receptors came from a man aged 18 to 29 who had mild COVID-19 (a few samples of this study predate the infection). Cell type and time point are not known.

This chain's CDR3 is CASREGGLAVDTQYF. The CDR3 region has the DNA TGTGCCAGCAGAGAAGGGGGACTAGCCGTGGATACGCAGTATTTT. The chain is built from TRBV6-6 and TRBJ2-3; 9 bases match TRBD2. Germline CDR1 MNHNY, CDR2 SVGAGI (reference sequence). V shed 6 bases and J 6 bases; nucleotides not matched to a gene: 10. This CDR3 has 15 amino acids.

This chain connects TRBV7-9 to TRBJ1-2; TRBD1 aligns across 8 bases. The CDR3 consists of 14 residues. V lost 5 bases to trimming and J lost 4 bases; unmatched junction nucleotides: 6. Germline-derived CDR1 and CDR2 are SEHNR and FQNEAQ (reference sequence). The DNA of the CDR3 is TGTGCCAGCAGCCCCGCGGACAGGGTCTATGGCTACACCTTC. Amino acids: CASSPADRVYGYTF.

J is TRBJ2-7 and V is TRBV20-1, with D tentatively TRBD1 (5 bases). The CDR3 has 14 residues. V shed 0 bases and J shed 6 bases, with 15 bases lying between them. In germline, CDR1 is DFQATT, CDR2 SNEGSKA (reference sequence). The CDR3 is CSARDHIGVSEQYV. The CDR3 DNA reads TGCAGTGCTAGAGATCATATAGGGGTAAGCGAGCAGTACGTC.

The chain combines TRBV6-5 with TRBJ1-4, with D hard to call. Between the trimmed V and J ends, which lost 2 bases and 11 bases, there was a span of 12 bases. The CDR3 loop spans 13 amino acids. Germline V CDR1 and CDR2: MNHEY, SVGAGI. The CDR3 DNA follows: TGTGCCAGCAGTTACAAGGGCCTGTCTAAACTGTTTTTT. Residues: CASSYKGLSKLFF.

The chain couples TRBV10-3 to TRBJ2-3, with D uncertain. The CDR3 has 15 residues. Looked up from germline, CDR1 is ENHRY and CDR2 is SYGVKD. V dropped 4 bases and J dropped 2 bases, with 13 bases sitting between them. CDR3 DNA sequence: TGTGCCATCAGTGTGGCGGCGGAAACCACAGATACGCAGTATTTT. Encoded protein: CAISVAAETTDTQYF.

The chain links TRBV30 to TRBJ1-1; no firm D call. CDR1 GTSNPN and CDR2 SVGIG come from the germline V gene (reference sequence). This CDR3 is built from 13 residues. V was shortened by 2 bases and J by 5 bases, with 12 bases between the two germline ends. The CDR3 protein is CAWSWVVATEAFF. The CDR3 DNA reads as TGTGCCTGGAGTTGGGTGGTGGCTACTGAAGCTTTCTTT. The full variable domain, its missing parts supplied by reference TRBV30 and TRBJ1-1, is SQTIHQWPATLVQPVGSPLSLECTVEGTSNPNLYWYRQAAGRGLQLLFYSVGIGQISSEVPQNLSASRPQDRQFILSSKKLLLSDSGFYLCAWSWVVATEAFFGQGTRLTVV.

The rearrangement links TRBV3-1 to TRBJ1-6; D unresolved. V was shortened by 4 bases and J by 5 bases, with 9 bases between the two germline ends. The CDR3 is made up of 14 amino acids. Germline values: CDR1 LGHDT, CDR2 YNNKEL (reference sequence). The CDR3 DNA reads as TGTGCCAGCAGCCTCTTGACGGATAATTCACCCCTCCACTTT. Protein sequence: CASSLLTDNSPLHF.

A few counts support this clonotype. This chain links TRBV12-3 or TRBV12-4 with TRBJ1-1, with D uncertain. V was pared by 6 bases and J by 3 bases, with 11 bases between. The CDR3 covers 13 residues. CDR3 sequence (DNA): TGTGCCAGCAGCCCAGCGGCCTACACTGAAGCTTTCTTT. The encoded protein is CASSPAAYTEAFF.

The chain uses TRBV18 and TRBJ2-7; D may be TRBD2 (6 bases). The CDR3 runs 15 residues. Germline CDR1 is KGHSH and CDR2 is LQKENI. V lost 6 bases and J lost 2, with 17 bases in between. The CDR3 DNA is TGTGCCAGCTCCGACGGGAGTCTCGGCCCCTACGAGCAGTACTTC. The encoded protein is CASSDGSLGPYEQYF.

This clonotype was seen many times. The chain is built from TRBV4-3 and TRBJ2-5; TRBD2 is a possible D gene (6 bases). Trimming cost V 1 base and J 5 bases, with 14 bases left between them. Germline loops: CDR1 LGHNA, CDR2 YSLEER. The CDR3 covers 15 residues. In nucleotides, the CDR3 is TGCGCCAGCAGCCAAGTTTTAGAGGGGAGGGAGACCCAGTACTTC. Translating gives CASSQVLEGRETQYF.

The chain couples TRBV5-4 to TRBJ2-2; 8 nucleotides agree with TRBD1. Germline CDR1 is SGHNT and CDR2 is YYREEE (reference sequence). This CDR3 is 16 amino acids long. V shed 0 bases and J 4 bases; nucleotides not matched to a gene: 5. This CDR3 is CASSLGGQGVTGELFF. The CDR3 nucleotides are TGTGCCAGCAGCTTGGGAGGACAGGGAGTCACCGGGGAGCTGTTTTTT.

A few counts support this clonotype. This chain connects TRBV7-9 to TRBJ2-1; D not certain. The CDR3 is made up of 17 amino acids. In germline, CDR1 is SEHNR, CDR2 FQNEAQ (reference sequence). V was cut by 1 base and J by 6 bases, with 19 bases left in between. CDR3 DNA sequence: TGTGCCAGCAGCTTAGTAGGGCAAGGGTCTAAGCGCAATGAGCAGTTCTTC. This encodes CASSLVGQGSKRNEQFF.

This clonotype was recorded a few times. The DNA for the CDR3 is TGTGCCAGCAGCTCAGCAGCCTTCGGGGAGCTGTTTTTT. It codes for CASSSAAFGELFF. The V and J genes are TRBV7-9 and TRBJ2-2; no firm D call. Germline V gene lookup returns CDR1 SEHNR and CDR2 FQNEAQ (reference sequence). CDR3 size: 13 residues. V lost 4 bases and J lost 7, with 10 bases in between.

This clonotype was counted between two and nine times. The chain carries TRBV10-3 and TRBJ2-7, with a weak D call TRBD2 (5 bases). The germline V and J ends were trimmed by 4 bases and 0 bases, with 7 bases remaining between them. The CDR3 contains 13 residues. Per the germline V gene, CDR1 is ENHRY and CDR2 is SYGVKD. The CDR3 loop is CAISVDFSYEQYF. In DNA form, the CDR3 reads TGTGCCATCAGTGTGGACTTCTCCTACGAGCAGTACTTC.

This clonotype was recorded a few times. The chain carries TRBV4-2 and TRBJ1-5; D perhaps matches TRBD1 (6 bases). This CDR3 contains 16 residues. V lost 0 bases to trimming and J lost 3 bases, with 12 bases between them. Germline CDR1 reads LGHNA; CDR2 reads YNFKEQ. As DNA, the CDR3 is TGTGCCAGCAGCCAAGATAAGGACAGAATCAATCAGCCCCAGCATTTT. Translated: CASSQDKDRINQPQHF.

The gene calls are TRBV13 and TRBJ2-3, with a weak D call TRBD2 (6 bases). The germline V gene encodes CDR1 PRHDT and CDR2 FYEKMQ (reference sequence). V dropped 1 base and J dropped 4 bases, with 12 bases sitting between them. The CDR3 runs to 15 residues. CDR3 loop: CASSLEGGGADTQYF. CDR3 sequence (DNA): TGTGCCAGCAGCTTAGAGGGAGGTGGAGCAGATACGCAGTATTTT.

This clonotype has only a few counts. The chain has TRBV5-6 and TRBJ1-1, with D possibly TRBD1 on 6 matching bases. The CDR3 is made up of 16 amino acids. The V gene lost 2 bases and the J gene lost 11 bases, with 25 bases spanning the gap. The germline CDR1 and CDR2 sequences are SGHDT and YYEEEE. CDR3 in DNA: TGTGCCAGCAGCTTTCAGTGGACAGCTCGCTCAGAAGCGGCTTTCTTT. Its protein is CASSFQWTARSEAAFF.

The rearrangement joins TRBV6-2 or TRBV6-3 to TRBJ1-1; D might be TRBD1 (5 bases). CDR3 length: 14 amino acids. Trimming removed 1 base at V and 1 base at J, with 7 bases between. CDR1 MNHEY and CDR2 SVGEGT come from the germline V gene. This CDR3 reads CASSYFGANTEAFF. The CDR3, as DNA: TGTGCCAGCAGTTACTTTGGGGCGAACACTGAAGCTTTCTTT.

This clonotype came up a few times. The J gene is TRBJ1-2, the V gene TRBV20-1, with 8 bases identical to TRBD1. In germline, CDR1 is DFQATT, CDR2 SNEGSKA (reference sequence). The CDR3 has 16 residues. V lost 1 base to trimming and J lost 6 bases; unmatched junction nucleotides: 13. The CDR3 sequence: CSARALGGQGFDGYTF. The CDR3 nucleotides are TGCAGTGCTAGAGCCCTCGGCGGACAGGGATTCGATGGCTACACCTTC.

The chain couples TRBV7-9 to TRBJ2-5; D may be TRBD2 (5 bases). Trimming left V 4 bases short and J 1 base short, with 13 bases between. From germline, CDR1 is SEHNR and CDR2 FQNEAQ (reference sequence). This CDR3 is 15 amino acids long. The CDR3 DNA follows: TGTGCCAGCAGCTCCTTACAGCGGACCCAAGAGACCCAGTACTTC. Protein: CASSSLQRTQETQYF. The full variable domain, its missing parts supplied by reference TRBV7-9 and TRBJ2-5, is DTGVSQNPRHKITKRGQNVTFRCDPISEHNRLYWYRQTLGQGPEFLTYFQNEAQLEKSRLLSDRFSAERPKGSFSTLEIQRTEQGDSAMYLCASSSLQRTQETQYFGPGTRLLVL.

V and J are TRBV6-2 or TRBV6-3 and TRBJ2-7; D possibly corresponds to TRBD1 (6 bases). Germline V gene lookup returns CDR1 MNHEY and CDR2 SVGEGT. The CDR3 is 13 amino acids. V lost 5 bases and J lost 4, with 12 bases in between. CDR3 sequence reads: CASSPAGAYEQYV. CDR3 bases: TGTGCCAGCAGTCCAGCAGGGGCTTACGAGCAGTACGTC.

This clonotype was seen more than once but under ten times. DNA for the CDR3: TGCGCCAGCAGCTTGGGATACCAAGCTTTCTTT. Protein sequence: CASSLGYQAFF. The J gene is TRBJ1-1, the V gene TRBV5-1; D remains ambiguous. The V and J ends lost 0 bases and 9 bases respectively, with 6 bases between them. CDR1 is SGHRS and CDR2 is YFSETQ in the germline V gene. The CDR3 has 11 amino acids.

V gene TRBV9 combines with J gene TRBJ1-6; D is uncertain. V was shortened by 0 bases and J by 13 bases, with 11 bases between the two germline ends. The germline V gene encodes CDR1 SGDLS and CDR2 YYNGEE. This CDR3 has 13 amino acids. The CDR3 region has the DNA TGTGCCAGCAGCGTAGATTCGGGTTCTCCCCTCCACTTT. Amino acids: CASSVDSGSPLHF.

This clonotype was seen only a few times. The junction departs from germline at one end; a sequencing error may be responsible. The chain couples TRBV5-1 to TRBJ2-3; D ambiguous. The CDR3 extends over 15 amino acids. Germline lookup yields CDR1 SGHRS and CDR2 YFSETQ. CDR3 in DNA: TGCGCCAGCAGATTGGCCCCCATCCGAGGAGATACGCAGTATTTT. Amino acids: CASRLAPIRGDTQYF.

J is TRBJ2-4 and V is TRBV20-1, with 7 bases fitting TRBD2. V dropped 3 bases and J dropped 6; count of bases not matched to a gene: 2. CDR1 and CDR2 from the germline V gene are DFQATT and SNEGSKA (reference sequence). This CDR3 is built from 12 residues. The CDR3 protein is CSASPGGNIQYF. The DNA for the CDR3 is TGCAGTGCTAGTCCGGGGGGAAACATTCAGTACTTC.

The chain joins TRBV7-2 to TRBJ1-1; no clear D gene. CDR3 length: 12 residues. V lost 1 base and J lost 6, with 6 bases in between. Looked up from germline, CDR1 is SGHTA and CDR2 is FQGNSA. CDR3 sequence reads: CASSLVRPEAFF. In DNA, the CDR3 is TGTGCCAGCAGCTTAGTCCGGCCTGAAGCTTTCTTT.

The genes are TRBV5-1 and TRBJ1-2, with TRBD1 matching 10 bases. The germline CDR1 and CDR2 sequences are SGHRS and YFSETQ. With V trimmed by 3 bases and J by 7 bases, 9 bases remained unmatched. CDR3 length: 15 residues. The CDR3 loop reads CASSSMTGGAFGYTF. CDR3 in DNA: TGCGCCAGCAGCTCCATGACAGGGGGCGCGTTTGGCTACACCTTC.

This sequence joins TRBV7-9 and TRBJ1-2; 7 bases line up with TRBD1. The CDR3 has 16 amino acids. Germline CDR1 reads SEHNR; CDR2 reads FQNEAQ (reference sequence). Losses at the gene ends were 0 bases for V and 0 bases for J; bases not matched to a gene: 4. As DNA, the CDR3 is TGTGCCAGCAGCTTAGCCCCTCAGGGGGCTAACTATGGCTACACCTTC. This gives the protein CASSLAPQGANYGYTF.

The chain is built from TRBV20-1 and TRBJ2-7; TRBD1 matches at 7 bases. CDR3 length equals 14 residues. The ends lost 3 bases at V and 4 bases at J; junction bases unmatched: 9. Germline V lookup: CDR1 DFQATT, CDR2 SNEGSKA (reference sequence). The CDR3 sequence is CSASVGGHFYEQYV. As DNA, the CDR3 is TGCAGTGCTAGTGTAGGGGGCCATTTTTACGAGCAGTACGTC.

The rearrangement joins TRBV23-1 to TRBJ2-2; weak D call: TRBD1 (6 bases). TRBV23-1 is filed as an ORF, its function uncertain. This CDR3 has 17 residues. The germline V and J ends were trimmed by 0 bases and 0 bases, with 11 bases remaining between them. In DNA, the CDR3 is TGCGCCAGCAGTCAATCCCCACAGGGATCGAACACCGGGGAGCTGTTTTTT. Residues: CASSQSPQGSNTGELFF.

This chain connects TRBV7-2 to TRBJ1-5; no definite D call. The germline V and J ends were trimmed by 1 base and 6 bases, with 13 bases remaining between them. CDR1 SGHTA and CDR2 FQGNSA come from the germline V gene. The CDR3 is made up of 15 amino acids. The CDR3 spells CASSLDLSLGQPQHF. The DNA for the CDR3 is TGTGCCAGCAGCTTAGATTTAAGTTTAGGTCAGCCCCAGCATTTT. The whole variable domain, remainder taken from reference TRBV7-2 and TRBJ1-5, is GAGVSQSPSNKVTEKGKDVELRCDPISGHTALYWYRQSLGQGLEFLIYFQGNSAPDKSGLPSDRFSAERTGGSVSTLTIQRTQQEDSAVYLCASSLDLSLGQPQHFGDGTRLSIL.

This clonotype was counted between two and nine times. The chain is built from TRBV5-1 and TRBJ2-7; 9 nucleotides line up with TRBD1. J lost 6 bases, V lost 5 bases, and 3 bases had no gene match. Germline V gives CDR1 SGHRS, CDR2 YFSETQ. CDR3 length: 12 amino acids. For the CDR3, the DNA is TGCGCCAGCAGGGACAGGGGCTCCGAGCAGTACTTC. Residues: CASRDRGSEQYF.